What follows are 15 T cell receptor beta chains derived from one specimen sequenced in a study of T cells after posttransplantation cyclophosphamide. Assay: immunoSEQ multiplex PCR; the TCRdb copy retains only in-frame clones and omits some. The table records roughly 21,000 clones, 80% to 90% of them present only once. Control samples came 1 year after myeloablative marrow transplants with methotrexate plus calcineurin inhibitor. Sample: PBMCs, taken around 350 days after allogeneic stem cell transplant with calcineurin inhibitor and methotrexate. These receptors were taken from a female patient aged 25-40 years who received an allogeneic stem cell transplant from an unrelated donor, was CMV-positive, and had acute and chronic GVHD. Some T cells may be supplied by the graft donor.

This clone was observed a handful of times. The chain links TRBV5-4 to TRBJ1-1; D is unclear. CDR1 is SGHNT and CDR2 is YYREEE in the germline V gene (reference sequence). V was clipped by 2 bases and J by 1 base, with 6 bases between them. The length of the CDR3 is 13 residues. In nucleotides, the CDR3 is TGTGCCAGCAGCTTTCCAGAGAACACTGAAGCTTTCTTT. As protein: CASSFPENTEAFF.

Points on this clone: A junction end diverges from the germline sequence, so it may reflect a read error. The V and J genes are TRBV7-7 and TRBJ2-5, with 8 bases that match TRBD1. The CDR3 covers 13 residues. Germline V lookup: CDR1 SSHAT, CDR2 FNYEAQ (reference sequence). CDR3 region: CASSLGQEGTQYF. CDR3 DNA: TGTGCTAGCAGCCTGGGACAGGAGGGGACCCAGTACTTC.

The rearrangement uses TRBV5-4 and TRBJ2-7; 8 bases align to TRBD2. V trimming: 0 bases; J trimming: 2 bases; junction bases outside the gene matches: 1. In germline, CDR1 is SGHNT, CDR2 YYREEE (reference sequence). This CDR3 has 14 residues. CDR3 loop: CASSLVGGAYEQYF. CDR3 DNA: TGTGCCAGCAGCTTGGTCGGGGGGGCCTACGAGCAGTACTTC.

The chain recombines TRBV18 with TRBJ2-6, with TRBD1 identical over 9 bases. The CDR3 is 17 residues long. V shed 6 bases, J shed 4 bases, and the junction held 10 bases outside the gene matches. CDR1 is KGHSH, CDR2 LQKENI, per germline. In DNA form, the CDR3 reads TGTGCCAGCTCGGAACAGGGGGCAGGTTTCGGGGCCAACGTCCTGACTTTC. Translation gives CASSEQGAGFGANVLTF.

The chain couples TRBV19 to TRBJ1-1; no definite D call. The CDR3 spans 13 residues. The germline V and J ends were trimmed by 1 base and 3 bases, with 6 bases remaining between them. Germline-derived CDR1 and CDR2 are LNHDA and SQIVND (reference sequence). The CDR3 reads CASSIGGDTEAFF. The DNA for the CDR3 is TGTGCCAGTAGTATAGGCGGGGACACTGAAGCTTTCTTT.

The V gene is TRBV7-6, the J gene TRBJ2-1; D may be TRBD1 (5 bases). CDR1 is SGHVS and CDR2 is FNYEAQ in the germline V gene. The germline V and J ends were trimmed by 5 bases and 9 bases, with 23 bases remaining between them. This CDR3 region has 16 residues. CDR3 sequence: CASSLDTVQHLGEQFF. The CDR3 DNA sequence: TGTGCCAGCAGCCTGGACACCGTCCAGCACCTGGGTGAGCAGTTCTTC. The full variable domain, rest sourced from reference TRBV7-6 and TRBJ2-1, is GAGVSQSPRYKVTKRGQDVALRCDPISGHVSLYWYRQALGQGPEFLTYFNYEAQQDKSGLPNDRFSAERPEGSISTLTIQRTEQRDSAMYRCASSLDTVQHLGEQFFGPGTRLTVL.

V usage is TRBV30 and J usage is TRBJ2-1, with D possibly matching TRBD1 (5 bases). Trimming left V 5 bases short and J 4 bases short, with 18 bases between. Per the germline V gene, CDR1 is GTSNPN and CDR2 is SVGIG (reference sequence). The CDR3 is made up of 15 amino acids. This CDR3 reads CAWDGQFKTYNEQFF. CDR3 coding DNA: TGTGCCTGGGACGGACAATTCAAGACGTACAATGAGCAGTTCTTC.

V gene TRBV28 combines with J gene TRBJ1-1, with 7 bases matching TRBD1. Germline trimming cut 6 bases from V and 2 bases from J; bases unmatched to any gene: 3. Germline V lookup: CDR1 MDHEN, CDR2 SYDVKM. This CDR3 contains 13 residues. The CDR3 region is CASRRDSNTEAFF. CDR3 DNA sequence: TGTGCCAGCAGAAGGGACAGTAACACTGAAGCTTTCTTT.

The table lists this clone with a few counts. The gene calls are TRBV7-3 and TRBJ1-5; D is unclear. With 9 bases removed from V and 9 bases from J, the gap between germline ends came to 9 bases. The length of the CDR3 is 10 residues. CDR1 is SGHTA and CDR2 is FQGTGA in the germline V gene. This chain's CDR3 is CASPGPPQHF. Here the CDR3 DNA reads TGTGCCAGTCCGGGTCCGCCCCAGCATTTT.

The rearrangement links TRBV27 to TRBJ1-6, with D perhaps TRBD1 (6 bases). Trimming pared 5 bases from V and 14 bases from J, leaving 13 bases between. The germline V gene has CDR1 MNHEY and CDR2 SMNVEV (reference sequence). The CDR3 has 12 amino acids. The CDR3 bases are TGTGCCAGCAGTCTTCCACAGGGTACCCTCCACTTT. It translates to CASSLPQGTLHF.

The V call is TRBV5-1, the J call TRBJ1-2; D perhaps matches TRBD1 (6 bases). CDR3 length: 14 residues. Trimming shortened V by 6 bases and J by 0 bases, and 12 bases separated the two germline ends. Germline loops: CDR1 SGHRS, CDR2 YFSETQ. CDR3 bases: TGCGCCAGCACTAAAGCAGGGGCTAACTATGGCTACACCTTC. Translation: CASTKAGANYGYTF.

On this clone itself: The junction departs from the called germline gene at one end, perhaps through a read error. V usage is TRBV13 and J usage is TRBJ1-1; 7 bases are a match to TRBD1. The CDR3 extends over 13 amino acids. The germline CDR1 and CDR2 sequences are PRHDT and FYEKMQ (reference sequence). CDR3 DNA sequence: TGTGCCAGCAGCCCGACAGGGCTTGGGAGCAGTTACTTT. Residues: CASSPTGLGSSYF.

The genes are TRBV27 and TRBJ2-1; TRBD2 aligns across 9 bases. J was trimmed by 5 bases and V by 0 bases; bases with no gene match: 2. The CDR3 loop spans 15 amino acids. Germline loops: CDR1 MNHEY, CDR2 SMNVEV (reference sequence). The chain's CDR3 is CASSLSGGRDNEQFF. The CDR3 DNA reads TGTGCCAGCAGTTTATCCGGCGGGAGGGACAATGAGCAGTTCTTC.

The V gene is TRBV9, the J gene TRBJ2-3, with no clear D. The ends were cut back, 3 bases at V and 0 bases at J, with 8 bases in the middle. From germline, CDR1 is SGDLS and CDR2 YYNGEE. CDR3 length: 14 residues. The CDR3 here is CASSEPDSTDTQYF. In nucleotides, the CDR3 is TGTGCCAGCAGCGAGCCTGATAGCACAGATACGCAGTATTTT.

This clone was seen a few times. The chain is built from TRBV6-1 and TRBJ1-3; 7 bases map to TRBD1. The CDR3 consists of 13 residues. CDR1 and CDR2 (germline): MNHNS, SASEGT. With V trimmed by 11 bases and J by 5 bases, 9 bases remained unmatched. In DNA, the CDR3 is TGTGCCGCTGGGACAGCTTTAAGAAACACCATATATTTT. This gives the protein CAAGTALRNTIYF.